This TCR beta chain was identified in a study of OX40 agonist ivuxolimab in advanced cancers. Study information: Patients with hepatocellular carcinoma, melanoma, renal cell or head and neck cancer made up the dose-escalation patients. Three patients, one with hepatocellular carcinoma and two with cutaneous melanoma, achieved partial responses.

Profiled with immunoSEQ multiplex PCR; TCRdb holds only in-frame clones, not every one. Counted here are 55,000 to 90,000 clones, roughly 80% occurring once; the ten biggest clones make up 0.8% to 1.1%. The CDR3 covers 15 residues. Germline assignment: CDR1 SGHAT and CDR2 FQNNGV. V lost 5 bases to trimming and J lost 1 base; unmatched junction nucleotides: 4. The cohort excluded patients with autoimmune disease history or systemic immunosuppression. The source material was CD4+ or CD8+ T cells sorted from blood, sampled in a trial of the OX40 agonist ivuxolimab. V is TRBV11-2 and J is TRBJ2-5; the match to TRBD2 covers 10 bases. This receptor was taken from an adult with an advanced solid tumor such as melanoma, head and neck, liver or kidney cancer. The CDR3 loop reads CASSHSGGPQETQYF. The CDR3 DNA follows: TGTGCCAGCAGCCATAGCGGGGGGCCCCAAGAGACCCAGTACTTC.